The 31 T cell receptor beta chains given below trace back to one sample, sequenced in a study of blood T cell repertoires in COVID-19. Produced via immunoSEQ multiplex PCR; TCRdb's table is partial and in-frame only. This table holds tens of thousands of clones, about nine tenths found once. The sequencing sample was made of peripheral blood. The receptors here all came from a man in his fifties or sixties with active COVID-19.

This chain connects TRBV6-2 or TRBV6-3 to TRBJ1-2; TRBD1 matches at 7 bases. The CDR3 is made up of 15 amino acids. V trimming: 0 bases; J trimming: 3 bases; junction bases outside the gene matches: 4. Germline V lookup: CDR1 MNHEY, CDR2 SVGEGT. The CDR3 DNA is TGTGCCAGCAGTTACTCGAGAGGGACAGACTATGGCTACACCTTC. It translates to CASSYSRGTDYGYTF.

The J gene is TRBJ2-7, the V gene TRBV18; no clear D. V gave up 6 bases and J gave up 3 bases, with 12 bases separating them. Per germline, CDR1 KGHSH and CDR2 LQKENI. The CDR3 is made up of 13 amino acids. The CDR3: CASSPEEIYEQYF. The DNA of the CDR3 is TGTGCCAGCTCCCCAGAGGAGATCTACGAGCAGTACTTC.

The chain combines TRBV19 with TRBJ2-3, with 10 bases that match TRBD1. The CDR3 extends over 16 amino acids. Per germline, CDR1 LNHDA and CDR2 SQIVND (reference sequence). Trimming at V came to 3 bases and at J to 1 base, leaving 4 bases not matched to a gene. The CDR3 DNA follows: TGTGCCAGTAGTATCGGGGGGACAGGGGGCACAGATACGCAGTATTTT. As protein: CASSIGGTGGTDTQYF.

V and J are TRBV5-6 and TRBJ1-1; D possibly corresponds to TRBD1 (6 bases). CDR1 and CDR2 (germline): SGHDT, YYEEEE. The CDR3 is 12 residues long. Trimming removed 5 bases at V and 6 bases at J, with 11 bases between. The CDR3 DNA reads as TGTGCCAGCAGGACAGGCGTCTCTGAAGCTTTCTTT. Amino acids: CASRTGVSEAFF.

The chain couples TRBV4-2 to TRBJ1-5; maybe TRBD1 (6 bases). Trimming removed 4 bases at V and 2 bases at J, with 15 bases between. CDR1 is LGHNA, CDR2 YNFKEQ, per germline. The CDR3 consists of 16 residues. CDR3 in DNA: TGTGCCAGCAGCCCCTCGCTGGGGGCTGGCAATCAGCCCCAGCATTTT. This translates into CASSPSLGAGNQPQHF.

This chain connects TRBV13 to TRBJ2-7; 8 nucleotides line up with TRBD2. J gave up 4 bases and V 5 bases, and 7 bases lay outside the gene matches. Germline lookup yields CDR1 PRHDT and CDR2 FYEKMQ (reference sequence). The CDR3 spans 14 residues. This CDR3 is CASSARVAGYEQYF. CDR3 DNA sequence: TGTGCCAGCAGCGCCCGGGTAGCGGGATACGAGCAGTACTTC.

The V and J genes are TRBV7-8 and TRBJ2-1, with 8 bases fitting TRBD2. Germline V lookup: CDR1 SGHVS, CDR2 FQNEAQ. This CDR3 region has 17 residues. J was trimmed by 0 bases and V by 1 base; bases with no gene match: 5. The CDR3 reads CASSLGLAFSSYNEQFF. The CDR3 DNA follows: TGTGCCAGCAGCTTAGGACTAGCGTTTAGCTCCTACAATGAGCAGTTCTTC.

The chain combines TRBV24-1 with TRBJ2-7, with TRBD2 as a possible D gene (6 bases). The CDR3 runs to 11 residues. Germline CDR1 reads KGHDR; CDR2 reads SFDVKD. The V and J ends lost 8 bases and 4 bases respectively, with 8 bases between them. CDR3 sequence (DNA): TGTGCCACCAATGGGGGGTACGAGCAGTACTTC. This sequence encodes CATNGGYEQYF.

The sample holds one count of this clone. V gene TRBV4-2 combines with J gene TRBJ1-2; TRBD1 might be the D (6 bases). Germline loops: CDR1 LGHNA, CDR2 YNFKEQ. V lost 0 bases, J lost 1 base, and 12 bases lay in between. This CDR3 has 16 residues. The CDR3 reads CASSQDGSGDNYGYTF. The CDR3 DNA follows: TGTGCCAGCAGCCAAGATGGGTCAGGGGATAACTATGGCTACACCTTC.

This clone was detected a few times. CDR3: CASSLASGRVAGELFF. The CDR3 coding sequence is TGTGCCAGCAGCTTAGCTAGCGGGAGAGTAGCCGGGGAGCTGTTTTTT. The chain links TRBV5-8 to TRBJ2-2; 10 bases are shared with TRBD2. Germline CDR1 reads SGHTS; CDR2 reads YDEGEE. The CDR3 loop spans 16 amino acids. The V gene end was trimmed by 2 bases and the J gene end by 6 bases; junction bases not matched to a gene: 7.

The genes are TRBV28 and TRBJ1-2, with unresolved D. Germline lookup yields CDR1 MDHEN and CDR2 SYDVKM. V was trimmed by 3 bases and J by 3 bases, leaving 5 bases between them. The CDR3 is 12 amino acids. The CDR3: CASSFVDYGYTF. As DNA, the CDR3 is TGTGCCAGCAGTTTTGTCGACTATGGCTACACCTTC.

The chain links TRBV5-4 to TRBJ2-7; 9 bases align to TRBD1. This CDR3 contains 15 residues. Looked up from germline, CDR1 is SGHNT and CDR2 is YYREEE (reference sequence). J gave up 3 bases and V 4 bases, and 8 bases lay outside the gene matches. Written as DNA, the CDR3 is TGTGCCAGCAGCCCCGGCGGGACAGGGAACTACGAGCAGTACTTC. Translated: CASSPGGTGNYEQYF.

This clone occurred once. The V and J genes are TRBV29-1 and TRBJ2-7; maybe TRBD1 (6 bases). The CDR3 runs 13 residues. The germline gives CDR1 SQVTM, CDR2 ANQGSEA. The V end lost 4 bases, the J end lost 2 bases, and 12 bases lay between the germline ends. The CDR3 loop is CSVVQGITYEQYF. In DNA form, the CDR3 reads TGCAGCGTTGTACAGGGAATTACCTACGAGCAGTACTTC.

This chain connects TRBV19 to TRBJ1-1; D might be TRBD1 (6 bases). Germline lookup yields CDR1 LNHDA and CDR2 SQIVND (reference sequence). The germline V and J ends were trimmed by 10 bases and 0 bases, with 12 bases remaining between them. The CDR3 loop spans 13 amino acids. As DNA, the CDR3 is TGTGCCATCACCGACAGGTTGAACACTGAAGCTTTCTTT. Translated: CAITDRLNTEAFF.

The gene calls are TRBV5-6 and TRBJ2-5, with 7 positions matching TRBD2. The CDR3 sequence is 14 residues long. Germline V lookup: CDR1 SGHDT, CDR2 YYEEEE. J was trimmed by 9 bases and V by 4 bases; bases with no gene match: 12. The DNA of the CDR3 is TGTGCCAGCAGCGAAGCAGCGGGGAGGAAGGCCCAGTACTTC. Translation: CASSEAAGRKAQYF.

The rearrangement uses TRBV6-5 and TRBJ2-7; a possible D gene is TRBD1 (5 bases). The CDR3 is made up of 13 amino acids. Germline CDR1 MNHEY, CDR2 SVGAGI. V shed 8 bases and J shed 3 bases, with 14 bases lying between them. The CDR3 is CASPKGHYYEQYF. For the CDR3, the DNA is TGTGCCAGCCCCAAGGGGCATTACTACGAGCAGTACTTC.

This chain connects TRBV5-5 to TRBJ2-7; maybe TRBD2 (6 bases). V shed 4 bases and J shed 3 bases, with 14 bases lying between them. Germline-derived CDR1 and CDR2 are SGHKS and YYEKEE (reference sequence). This CDR3 comprises 14 residues. The CDR3 reads CASSRGAGNYEQYF. The DNA of the CDR3 is TGTGCCAGCAGCCGAGGGGCGGGGAACTACGAGCAGTACTTC.

As for this clone: The sample has other DNA sequences that encode this CDR3 too. The chain recombines TRBV9 with TRBJ2-3, with 8 positions matching TRBD2. There are 16 residues in the CDR3. Germline loops: CDR1 SGDLS, CDR2 YYNGEE. J was trimmed by 2 bases and V by 0 bases; bases with no gene match: 5. The CDR3 loop reads CASSVGERGITDTQYF. The CDR3 nucleotides read TGTGCCAGCAGCGTAGGCGAGCGGGGGATCACAGATACGCAGTATTTT. The whole variable domain, filled in from reference TRBV9 and TRBJ2-3, reads DSGVTQTPKHLITATGQRVTLRCSPRSGDLSVYWYQQSLDQGLQFLIQYYNGEERAKGNILERFSAQQFPDLHSELNLSSLELGDSALYFCASSVGERGITDTQYFGPGTRLTVL.

This chain links TRBV11-3 with TRBJ2-1; 7 bases agree with TRBD1. Germline V CDR1 and CDR2: SGHNT, YENEEA. Unmatched junction bases numbered 4, after V lost 5 bases and J lost 9 bases. The CDR3 consists of 12 residues. The CDR3: CASSTNRGEQFF. As DNA, the CDR3 is TGTGCCAGCAGCACTAACAGGGGTGAGCAGTTCTTC.

The chain carries TRBV7-3 and TRBJ1-5; unclear D gene. In germline, CDR1 is SGHTA, CDR2 FQGTGA. The CDR3 has 13 amino acids. V was pared by 3 bases and J by 9 bases, with 12 bases between. CDR3 region: CASSLSTGGPQHF. CDR3 bases: TGTGCCAGCAGCTTGAGTACGGGTGGGCCCCAGCATTTT.

The genes are TRBV15 and TRBJ2-1; D unresolved. The CDR3 is 14 residues long. The germline CDR1 and CDR2 sequences are LNHNV and YYDKDF (reference sequence). V shed 5 bases and J shed 4 bases, with 12 bases lying between them. In nucleotides, the CDR3 is TGTGCCACCAGCTTTGAGTCCCTTTACAATGAGCAGTTCTTC. Amino acids: CATSFESLYNEQFF. The whole variable domain, filled in from reference TRBV15 and TRBJ2-1, reads DAMVIQNPRYQVTQFGKPVTLSCSQTLNHNVMYWYQQKSSQAPKLLFHYYDKDFNNEADTPDNFQSRRPNTSFCFLDIRSPGLGDTAMYLCATSFESLYNEQFFGPGTRLTVL.

This clone was seen once. V usage is TRBV5-6 and J usage is TRBJ2-3; 7 bases align to TRBD2. The CDR3 sequence is 16 residues long. V trimming: 0 bases; J trimming: 0 bases; junction bases outside the gene matches: 4. CDR1 and CDR2 (germline): SGHDT, YYEEEE. CDR3: CASSLGSGASTDTQYF. The CDR3, as DNA: TGTGCCAGCAGCTTGGGGAGCGGGGCTAGCACAGATACGCAGTATTTT.

V gene TRBV5-4 combines with J gene TRBJ2-7; a weak D match, TRBD2 (5 bases). Germline V gives CDR1 SGHNT, CDR2 YYREEE (reference sequence). This CDR3 spans 12 amino acids. The germline V and J ends were trimmed by 2 bases and 3 bases, with 6 bases remaining between them. The CDR3 DNA is TGTGCCAGCAGCTTCGGGAACTACGAGCAGTACTTC. Protein: CASSFGNYEQYF. The full variable domain, with the rest looked up from reference TRBV5-4 and TRBJ2-7, is ETGVTQSPTHLIKTRGQQVTLRCSSQSGHNTVSWYQQALGQGPQFIFQYYREEENGRGNFPPRFSGLQFPNYSSELNVNALELDDSALYLCASSFGNYEQYFGPGTRLTVT.

The chain's CDR3 is CASRDTGTGAYEQYF. The CDR3 region has the DNA TGTGCCAGTAGGGATACCGGGACAGGGGCCTACGAGCAGTACTTC. J is TRBJ2-7 and V is TRBV19, with 10 nucleotides matching TRBD1. Germline loops: CDR1 LNHDA, CDR2 SQIVND (reference sequence). The V segment lost 6 bases and the J segment 2 bases; nucleotides outside the gene matches: 7. The CDR3 spans 15 residues. Full variable domain (missing parts from reference TRBV19 and TRBJ2-7): DGGITQSPKYLFRKEGQNVTLSCEQNLNHDAMYWYRQDPGQGLRLIYYSQIVNDFQKGDIAEGYSVSREKKESFPLTVTSAQKNPTAFYLCASRDTGTGAYEQYFGPGTRLTVT.

The V call is TRBV30, the J call TRBJ1-5; D unresolved. V gave up 0 bases and J gave up 0 bases, with 6 bases separating them. There are 14 residues in the CDR3. CDR1 and CDR2 (germline): GTSNPN, SVGIG (reference sequence). CDR3 amino acids: CAWSVGISNQPQHF. The DNA of the CDR3 is TGTGCCTGGAGTGTGGGCATTAGCAATCAGCCCCAGCATTTT.

The DNA for the CDR3 is TGTGCCAGCAGCTTAGTTGACAGGGAAAGACCCCAGTACTTC. The encoded protein is CASSLVDRERPQYF. This chain joins TRBV7-8 and TRBJ2-5, with TRBD1 matching over 7 bases. This CDR3 contains 14 residues. Germline loops: CDR1 SGHVS, CDR2 FQNEAQ. V shed 1 base and J 9 bases; nucleotides not matched to a gene: 8.

This clone came up a few times. The chain couples TRBV27 to TRBJ2-1; D is undetermined. This CDR3 is 14 amino acids long. With 5 bases removed from V and 6 bases from J, the gap between germline ends came to 14 bases. Germline CDR1 is MNHEY and CDR2 is SMNVEV (reference sequence). CDR3 DNA sequence: TGTGCCAGCAGTCCAGCCGGAGTTTCCAATGAGCAGTTCTTC. The encoded protein is CASSPAGVSNEQFF.

The chain uses TRBV4-1 and TRBJ2-7; D is possibly TRBD1 (6 bases). V shed 1 base and J shed 2 bases, with 9 bases lying between them. In germline, CDR1 is MGHRA, CDR2 YSYEKL. CDR3 length equals 14 residues. The CDR3 DNA reads TGCGCCAGCAGCCAAGCAGGGACAACCTACGAGCAGTACTTC. Its translation: CASSQAGTTYEQYF.

This chain connects TRBV5-1 to TRBJ2-3; TRBD2 aligns across 10 bases. The junction had 5 bases not matched to a gene; V was cut back by 0 bases and J by 4 bases. There are 16 residues in the CDR3. Germline loops: CDR1 SGHRS, CDR2 YFSETQ. This chain's CDR3 is CASSLGGTSDADTQYF. CDR3 in DNA: TGCGCCAGCAGCTTGGGCGGGACTAGCGATGCAGATACGCAGTATTTT.

The chain combines TRBV5-1 with TRBJ2-7, with TRBD2 matching 10 bases. The germline gives CDR1 SGHRS, CDR2 YFSETQ. The junction had 2 bases not matched to a gene; V was cut back by 1 base and J by 4 bases. The CDR3 contains 14 residues. CDR3 in DNA: TGCGCCAGCAGCTTGCTAGCGGGAGTGTACGAGCAGTACTTC. It encodes CASSLLAGVYEQYF.

The rearrangement links TRBV28 to TRBJ1-3; 7 nucleotides match TRBD1. With V trimmed by 6 bases and J by 2 bases, 7 bases remained unmatched. This CDR3 region has 15 residues. CDR1 MDHEN and CDR2 SYDVKM come from the germline V gene. The DNA for the CDR3 is TGTGCCAGCAGGCCAGATCAGGGGGCTGGAAACACCATATATTTT. It specifies CASRPDQGAGNTIYF.